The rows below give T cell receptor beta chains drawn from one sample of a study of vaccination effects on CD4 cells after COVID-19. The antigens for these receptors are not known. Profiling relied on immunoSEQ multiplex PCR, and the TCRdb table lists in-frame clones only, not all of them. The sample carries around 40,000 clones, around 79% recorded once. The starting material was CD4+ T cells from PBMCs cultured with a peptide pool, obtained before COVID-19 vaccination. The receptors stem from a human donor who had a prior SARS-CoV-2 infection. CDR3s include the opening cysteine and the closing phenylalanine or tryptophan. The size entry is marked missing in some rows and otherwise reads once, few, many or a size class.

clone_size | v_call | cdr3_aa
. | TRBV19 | CASRIGTAYNSPLHF
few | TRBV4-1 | CASSHAGTINQPQHF
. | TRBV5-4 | CASSLDLTVVSEAFF
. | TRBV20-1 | CSASRKETQYF
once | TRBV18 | CASSPFTDTTYEQYF
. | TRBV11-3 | CASSPYSGNEQFF
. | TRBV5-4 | CASSLALAGDWGDTQYF
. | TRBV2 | CASRAPTGYSIQYF
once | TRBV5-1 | CASSSLTSGGRGEQYF
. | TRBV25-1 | CASSPPGDRDSGKAFF
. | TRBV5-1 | CASSLSDSGELFF
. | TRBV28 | CASSLMGAGAGYEQYF
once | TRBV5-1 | CARVRGGVGYF
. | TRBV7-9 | CASSLVGYTNIQYF
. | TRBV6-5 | CASKGLAKNIQYF
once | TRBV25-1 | CASSESTWGGYGYTF
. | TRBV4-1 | CASSQEVGIVAGELFF
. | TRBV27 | CASSLTTGADQPQHF
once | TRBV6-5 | CASSKTSGGKQFF
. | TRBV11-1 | CASSFVHSPLHF
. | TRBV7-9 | CASRHGTRSYNEQFF
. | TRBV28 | CASSPSHTTAKPYEQYF
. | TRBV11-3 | CASSPQGWGFHTEAFF
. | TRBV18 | CASSPPSLSGNTIYF
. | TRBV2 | CASSNGQGAFGTGELFF
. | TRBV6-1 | CASVEAGTYEQYF
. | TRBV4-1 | CASTLDEEVLYGYTF